The next 4 T cell receptor beta chains were all read from a single sample in a study of blood T cell repertoires in COVID-19. The assay was immunoSEQ multiplex PCR, and TCRdb's table has in-frame clones only and misses some. Of 200,000 or so clones in the sample, around 81% are singletons; the top ten hold 3%. Sequenced: peripheral blood. The source is a woman aged 30 to 39 who had recovered from COVID-19.

The CDR3, as DNA: TGTGCCAGAAGCTTCCCCGCGTTAGCGAGCCACTACGAGCAGTACTTC. Amino acid sequence: CARSFPALASHYEQYF. This rearrangement joins TRBV5-3 to TRBJ2-7, with a possible D match to TRBD2 (5 bases). TRBV5-3 is an ORF; its function is uncertain. Deletions cut 2 bases from V and 3 bases from J, with 18 bases between. This CDR3 spans 16 amino acids.

This clone has only one observation. This chain connects TRBV9 to TRBJ1-2; 10 nucleotides align to TRBD1. V shed 3 bases, J shed 7 bases, and the junction held 3 bases outside the gene matches. Germline assignment: CDR1 SGDLS and CDR2 YYNGEE. This CDR3 comprises 13 residues. CDR3 sequence reads: CASSAWTGGGYTF. The CDR3 DNA reads TGTGCCAGCAGCGCCTGGACAGGGGGTGGCTACACCTTC.

This chain connects TRBV28 to TRBJ1-6; D call uncertain. Trimming took 7 bases from V and 9 from J, leaving 13 bases between them. The CDR3 length is 13 residues. CDR1 is MDHEN, CDR2 SYDVKM, per germline. The CDR3 loop reads CASMGQARSPLHF. For the CDR3, the DNA is TGTGCCAGCATGGGTCAGGCACGTTCACCCCTCCACTTT. Full variable domain (outside the CDR3, taken from reference TRBV28 and TRBJ1-6): DVKVTQSSRYLVKRTGEKVFLECVQDMDHENMFWYRQDPGLGLRLIYFSYDVKMKEKGDIPEGYSVSREKKERFSLILESASTNQTSMYLCASMGQARSPLHFGNGTRLTVT.

The chain carries TRBV5-6 and TRBJ2-1; D remains ambiguous. The germline V gene encodes CDR1 SGHDT and CDR2 YYEEEE. The CDR3 has 14 residues. Trimming removed 0 bases at V and 7 bases at J, with 11 bases between. CDR3 DNA: TGTGCCAGCAGCTTGGGTGTCAGTCCTAATGAGCAGTTCTTC. Protein product: CASSLGVSPNEQFF.